The 29 T cell receptor beta chains listed next were all sequenced from one sample in a study of blood T cell repertoires in COVID-19. Clones were read by immunoSEQ multiplex PCR, and TCRdb kept only the in-frame ones, dropping some. Among 200,000 to 300,000 clones, more than 70% were seen once, and the ten largest hold roughly 2.5%. Material for sequencing was PBMCs or T cells enriched from blood (not recorded which). All receptors derive from a woman between 40 and 55 years old with acute COVID-19.

The chain joins TRBV29-1 to TRBJ1-1; D unclear. The CDR3 is made up of 12 amino acids. Trimming cost V 7 bases and J 0 bases, with 9 bases left between them. Germline CDR1 SQVTM, CDR2 ANQGSEA. CDR3 nucleotides: TGCAGCGCCCAGGATTTGAACACTGAAGCTTTCTTT. Amino acids: CSAQDLNTEAFF.

This CDR3 is CASSLASGTGTDTQYF. In DNA form, the CDR3 reads TGTGCCAGCAGCTTAGCGTCCGGGACAGGGACAGATACGCAGTATTTT. The chain has TRBV7-9 and TRBJ2-3, with TRBD1 identical over 9 bases. V gave up 0 bases and J gave up 3 bases; unmatched junction bases: 4. The CDR3 runs 16 residues. Germline values: CDR1 SEHNR, CDR2 FQNEAQ (reference sequence).

This rearrangement joins TRBV15 to TRBJ1-3, with unresolved D. The V end lost 5 bases, the J end lost 4 bases, and 15 bases lay between the germline ends. The V gene's germline CDR1 is LNHNV and CDR2 YYDKDF (reference sequence). CDR3 length: 15 amino acids. The CDR3 nucleotides are TGTGCCACCAGCCGCAAAACGGTCGCCGGAAACACCATATATTTT. Translation: CATSRKTVAGNTIYF. Based on the CDR3 plus reference TRBV15 and TRBJ1-3, the full variable domain is DAMVIQNPRYQVTQFGKPVTLSCSQTLNHNVMYWYQQKSSQAPKLLFHYYDKDFNNEADTPDNFQSRRPNTSFCFLDIRSPGLGDTAMYLCATSRKTVAGNTIYFGEGSWLTVV.

The chain has TRBV11-2 and TRBJ1-4; 8 bases fit TRBD1. The V segment lost 3 bases and the J segment 10 bases; nucleotides outside the gene matches: 4. In germline, CDR1 is SGHAT, CDR2 FQNNGV. This CDR3 is 13 amino acids long. DNA of the CDR3: TGTGCCAGCAGCTTCGACAGGGGAAGAAAACTGTTTTTT. Amino acids: CASSFDRGRKLFF.

This chain joins TRBV7-2 and TRBJ1-1, with 7 bases lining up with TRBD1. The CDR3 has 15 amino acids. After removal of 0 bases from V and 7 bases from J, the junction contained 8 bases not matched to a gene. Germline V gene data show CDR1 as SGHTA and CDR2 as FQGNSA. In DNA, the CDR3 is TGTGCCAGCAGCTTAGCCGCGACAGGGCCCTATGAAGCTTTCTTT. Translating it yields CASSLAATGPYEAFF.

To note about this clone: The sample contains more than one DNA sequence encoding this CDR3. The chain links TRBV12-3 or TRBV12-4 to TRBJ1-1; tentative D call: TRBD1 (5 bases). The CDR3 length is 13 residues. Between the trimmed V and J ends, which lost 6 bases and 4 bases, there was a span of 12 bases. CDR3 sequence reads: CASSLRQGTEAFF. CDR3 in DNA: TGTGCCAGCAGCCTGAGGCAGGGCACTGAAGCTTTCTTT.

This clone was counted a few times. This chain connects TRBV5-1 to TRBJ2-1; TRBD2 aligns across 8 bases. V lost 4 bases and J lost 5; bases outside the gene matches: 20. The CDR3 runs 19 residues. CDR1 and CDR2 from the germline V gene are SGHRS and YFSETQ. The CDR3, as DNA: TGCGCCAGCAGCGCGGAAGGGACTAGATTCGATAATTGGAACAATGAGCAGTTCTTC. Its protein product is CASSAEGTRFDNWNNEQFF.

The rearrangement uses TRBV2 and TRBJ2-2, with D possibly matching TRBD1 (7 bases). The CDR3 length is 15 residues. Germline CDR1 is SNHLY and CDR2 is FYNNEI. The germline V and J ends were trimmed by 8 bases and 0 bases, with 13 bases remaining between them. This CDR3 is CASASRGANTGELFF. CDR3 DNA: TGTGCCAGCGCTAGCAGGGGGGCGAACACCGGGGAGCTGTTTTTT.

This clone was counted a few times. This chain joins TRBV7-2 and TRBJ1-4; D is undetermined. This CDR3 contains 15 residues. Germline assignment: CDR1 SGHTA and CDR2 FQGNSA. V lost 4 bases and J lost 5, with 14 bases in between. This CDR3 reads CASSSQAAQNEKLFF. As DNA, the CDR3 is TGTGCCAGCAGCTCCCAGGCTGCTCAAAATGAAAAACTGTTTTTT.

This chain joins TRBV4-3 and TRBJ2-3; 7 nucleotides line up with TRBD2. Germline V gene data show CDR1 as LGHNA and CDR2 as YSLEER. V lost 1 base to trimming and J lost 6 bases; unmatched junction nucleotides: 13. CDR3 length: 17 residues. The CDR3 sequence: CASSQGSFAGAVDTQYF. The CDR3 DNA reads as TGCGCCAGCAGCCAAGGGTCTTTTGCGGGAGCTGTGGATACGCAGTATTTT.

This clone was observed once. V is TRBV6-1 and J is TRBJ1-2; D might be TRBD1 (5 bases). The CDR3 extends over 14 amino acids. CDR1 is MNHNS, CDR2 SASEGT, per germline. V was cut by 2 bases and J by 4 bases, with 11 bases left in between. This CDR3 is CASSETGLSYGYTF. DNA for the CDR3: TGTGCCAGCAGTGAAACAGGCCTGTCCTATGGCTACACCTTC.

The J gene is TRBJ1-1, the V gene TRBV18, with D maybe TRBD1 (5 bases). The CDR3 length is 15 residues. V lost 0 bases and J 5 bases, leaving 13 bases between the germline ends. Germline CDR1 is KGHSH and CDR2 is LQKENI. In DNA form, the CDR3 reads TGTGCCAGCTCACCACCGTTAGGAGGGACTACTGAAGCTTTCTTT. Translated: CASSPPLGGTTEAFF.

The rearrangement joins TRBV19 to TRBJ1-1, with D unresolved. CDR3 size: 13 residues. Germline CDR1 and CDR2: LNHDA and SQIVND (reference sequence). V was clipped by 0 bases and J by 7 bases, with 9 bases between them. The CDR3 sequence is CASSIESRYEAFF. The CDR3 region has the DNA TGTGCCAGTAGTATAGAAAGCAGGTATGAAGCTTTCTTT.

The rearrangement uses TRBV23-1 and TRBJ1-4; D not certain. TRBV23-1 is placed among ORFs of uncertain function. Trimming removed 11 bases at V and 0 bases at J, with 13 bases between. The CDR3 is 14 residues long. The CDR3: CAPARGSTNEKLFF. Written as DNA, the CDR3 is TGCGCCCCCGCGCGGGGTTCAACTAATGAAAAACTGTTTTTT.

The V call is TRBV2, the J call TRBJ2-1; TRBD2 agrees at 8 bases. Germline CDR1 and CDR2: SNHLY and FYNNEI. The trim removed 6 bases at V and 3 bases at J, leaving 4 bases unmatched. The CDR3 has 14 residues. This CDR3 reads CASRTSAIYNEQFF. In nucleotides, the CDR3 is TGTGCCAGCAGGACTAGCGCGATCTACAATGAGCAGTTCTTC.

The rearrangement joins TRBV6-7 to TRBJ2-5, with TRBD2 matching over 14 bases. TRBV6-7 is identified as an open reading frame with a role that is uncertain. The CDR3 spans 17 residues. V lost 0 bases, J lost 2 bases, and 2 bases stayed unmatched. The CDR3 is CASSYSTSGRAQETQYF. CDR3 nucleotides: TGTGCCAGCAGTTACTCGACTAGCGGGAGGGCACAAGAGACCCAGTACTTC.

The rearrangement joins TRBV9 to TRBJ2-7; D may be TRBD2 (6 bases). The CDR3 is 13 residues long. Germline assignment: CDR1 SGDLS and CDR2 YYNGEE. Between the trimmed V and J ends, which lost 0 bases and 7 bases, there was a span of 11 bases. Here the CDR3 reads CASSVGGGTEQYF. Written as DNA, the CDR3 is TGTGCCAGCAGCGTAGGAGGCGGGACGGAGCAGTACTTC.

The CDR3: CASSPCEFGDISNQPQHF. The CDR3 DNA reads TGTGCCAGCAGCCCCTGCGAATTCGGGGACATTAGCAATCAGCCCCAGCATTTT. The chain recombines TRBV3-1 (or the pseudogene TRBV3-2) with TRBJ1-5, with D possibly being TRBD1 (6 bases). The V end was cut by 4 bases, the J end by 0 bases, with 19 bases between. The CDR3 contains 18 residues. Germline V gene sequence: CDR1 LGHDT, CDR2 YNNKEL (reference sequence).

The chain joins TRBV5-1 to TRBJ1-6, with TRBD1 matching over 7 bases. Germline-derived CDR1 and CDR2 are SGHRS and YFSETQ. The CDR3 loop spans 15 amino acids. The J segment lost 6 bases and the V segment lost 0 bases, leaving 3 bases of the junction unmatched. The CDR3 spells CASSLATGANSPLHF. The CDR3 region has the DNA TGCGCCAGCAGCTTGGCCACAGGGGCTAATTCACCCCTCCACTTT.

J is TRBJ2-3 and V is TRBV19; D is uncertain. Trimming left V 6 bases short and J 9 bases short, with 13 bases between. Per the germline V gene, CDR1 is LNHDA and CDR2 is SQIVND (reference sequence). The CDR3 has 12 residues. The CDR3 reads CASSRGSGTQYF. The CDR3 DNA reads as TGTGCCAGTAGCCGAGGTAGTGGGACGCAGTATTTT. The full variable domain, in which reference TRBV19 and TRBJ2-3 provide the parts outside the CDR3, is DGGITQSPKYLFRKEGQNVTLSCEQNLNHDAMYWYRQDPGQGLRLIYYSQIVNDFQKGDIAEGYSVSREKKESFPLTVTSAQKNPTAFYLCASSRGSGTQYFGPGTRLTVL.

V usage is TRBV2 and J usage is TRBJ1-4, with D unclear. Germline-derived CDR1 and CDR2 are SNHLY and FYNNEI. The CDR3 length is 14 residues. V was cut by 8 bases and J by 6 bases, with 16 bases left in between. The DNA for the CDR3 is TGTGCCAGCCGGAATTGGGGAGGCCATGAAAAACTGTTTTTT. This codes for CASRNWGGHEKLFF.

V is TRBV2 and J is TRBJ2-5; a possible D gene is TRBD1 (6 bases). The V and J ends lost 6 bases and 0 bases respectively, with 14 bases between them. The germline CDR1 and CDR2 sequences are SNHLY and FYNNEI. This CDR3 contains 15 residues. CDR3 sequence: CASSGVAGDQETQYF. CDR3 sequence (DNA): TGTGCCAGCAGCGGGGTGGCAGGGGACCAAGAGACCCAGTACTTC.

J is TRBJ2-3 and V is TRBV7-2, with 7 bases fitting TRBD2. The CDR3 sequence is 16 residues long. Trimming removed 7 bases from V and 3 bases from J; junction bases left unmatched: 13. Germline lookup yields CDR1 SGHTA and CDR2 FQGNSA. DNA of the CDR3: TGTGCCAGCACCCCGAGGGCTAGCGGCACGACAGATACGCAGTATTTT. It yields the protein CASTPRASGTTDTQYF.

The genes are TRBV10-2 and TRBJ2-5, with D hard to call. This CDR3 comprises 11 residues. Germline CDR1 WSHSY, CDR2 SAAADI. The V end was cut by 3 bases, the J end by 7 bases, with 6 bases between. Written as DNA, the CDR3 is TGCGCCAGCAGTGACTTACTGACCCAGTACTTC. This gives the protein CASSDLLTQYF.

The CDR3: CASSFRGDHEQYV. The CDR3 nucleotides read TGTGCCAGCAGCTTTAGAGGAGATCACGAGCAGTACGTC. V and J are TRBV7-9 and TRBJ2-7; D not certain. V lost 3 bases and J lost 5, with 11 bases in between. The CDR3 loop spans 13 amino acids. Germline CDR1 and CDR2: SEHNR and FQNEAQ (reference sequence).

The chain is built from TRBV2 and TRBJ2-3; 9 positions match TRBD1. The CDR3 extends over 15 amino acids. The trim removed 1 base at V and 4 bases at J, leaving 3 bases unmatched. Germline V gives CDR1 SNHLY, CDR2 FYNNEI. The CDR3 coding sequence is TGTGCCAGCAGTGAAGTGGGACAGGGCCCAGATACGCAGTATTTT. Residues: CASSEVGQGPDTQYF.

In nucleotides, the CDR3 is TGCGCCAGCAGCAAGGGGGCGCCGGGGTACGAGCAGTACTTC. It specifies CASSKGAPGYEQYF. The V call is TRBV4-1, the J call TRBJ2-7, with 7 bases fitting TRBD1. This CDR3 has 14 amino acids. Germline CDR1 reads MGHRA; CDR2 reads YSYEKL. Unmatched junction bases numbered 8, after V lost 5 bases and J lost 4 bases.

The chain links TRBV7-2 to TRBJ2-5; 10 bases align to TRBD2. The CDR3 runs to 16 residues. Germline V CDR1 and CDR2: SGHTA, FQGNSA. J lost 1 base, V lost 2 bases, and 4 bases had no gene match. CDR3 sequence: CASSLSSGRGQETQYF. The CDR3 bases are TGTGCCAGCAGCTTATCTAGCGGGAGAGGCCAAGAGACCCAGTACTTC.

This chain links TRBV27 with TRBJ2-2, with a possible D match to TRBD1 (5 bases). With 5 bases removed from V and 0 bases from J, the gap between germline ends came to 13 bases. This CDR3 comprises 16 residues. The germline V gene encodes CDR1 MNHEY and CDR2 SMNVEV (reference sequence). The CDR3 region is CASSPLTASNTGELFF. CDR3 coding DNA: TGTGCCAGCAGTCCGTTGACAGCCTCGAACACCGGGGAGCTGTTTTTT.